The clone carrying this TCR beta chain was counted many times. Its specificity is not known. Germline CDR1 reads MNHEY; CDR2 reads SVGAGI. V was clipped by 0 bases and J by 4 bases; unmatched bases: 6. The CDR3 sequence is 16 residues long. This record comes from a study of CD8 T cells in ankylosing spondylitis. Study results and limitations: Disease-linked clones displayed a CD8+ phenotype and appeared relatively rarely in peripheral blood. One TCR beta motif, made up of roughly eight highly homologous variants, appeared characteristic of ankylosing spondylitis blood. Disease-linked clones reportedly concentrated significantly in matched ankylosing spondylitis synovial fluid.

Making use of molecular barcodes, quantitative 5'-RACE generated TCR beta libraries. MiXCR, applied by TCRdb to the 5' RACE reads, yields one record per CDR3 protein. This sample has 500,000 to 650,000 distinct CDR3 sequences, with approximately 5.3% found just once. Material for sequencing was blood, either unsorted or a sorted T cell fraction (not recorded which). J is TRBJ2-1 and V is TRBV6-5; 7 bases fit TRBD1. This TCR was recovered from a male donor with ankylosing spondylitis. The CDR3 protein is CASSYSRGRVYNEQFF. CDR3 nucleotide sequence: TGTGCCAGCAGTTACTCGAGGGGGCGGGTTTACAATGAGCAGTTCTTC.